This T cell receptor (beta chain) was identified during a study of immune heterogeneity within non-small cell lung tumors (dated by TCRdb to 2017 to 2018). At the level of the whole study: Histology comprised a handful of squamous cell carcinomas, roughly ten non-squamous carcinomas and 1 tumor not otherwise specified. Whole-exome sequencing, RNA-seq and TCR beta repertoire sequencing were combined for multiple spatially distinct regions from each NSCLC tumor so that intratumoral immune heterogeneity could be examined. TCR repertoires were analyzed from roughly 62 tumor loci of approximately 16 patients, whereas transcriptome data were available for only about 46 loci from more than ten patients. Binding of neoantigens to the HLA alleles of each patient was predicted with netMHCpan-3.0 for mutant peptides of 8 to 11 amino acids. What the study reported, not specific to this receptor: A moderate positive correlation (R approximately 0.36), which was statistically significant, linked local T-cell repertoire clonality to local tumor mutational burden. Within a given patient, the same dominant CDR3B clonotypes showed up repeatedly across loci, although different tumor locations also carried unique high-frequency clones. High-frequency TCR beta clonotypes were largely distinct between individual patients.

A multiplex PCR system amplified the TCR beta CDR3 region, with a first 10-cycle round using 32 V-gene forward and 13 J-gene reverse primers. The first PCR round used a QIAGEN Multiplex PCR Kit, and the primer sequences were filed in Chinese patent CN105087789A. A second PCR round added Illumina universal primers using the Phusion High-Fidelity PCR Kit. TCR libraries were paired-end sequenced at 151 bp read length on the Illumina HiSeq X Ten platform. The original methods were these. Reads lacking multiplex PCR primers were removed with Cutadapt, read pairs were merged with PEAR, and CDR3 regions were called with MiXCR default settings. Shannon entropy measured repertoire diversity, while clonality was calculated as one minus the Shannon entropy divided by the ln of the count of productive unique sequences. Clonotypes at a frequency of at least 0.5% were defined as dominant or high-frequency T-cell clones. The public sequencing data were trimmed at Q25 with fastp and processed into clonotypes with MiXCR by TCRdb, which kept only in-frame beta chains. Rows are unified per CDR3 protein, each entry keeping the most common DNA and genes. These V and J calls originate from TCRdb's pipeline instead of the authors' own analysis. A total of fewer than 25,000 distinct CDR3 sequences appear in this sample, 25% to 30% of them only once. 3.5% to 4.5% of the sample is held by the ten biggest clonotypes.

The TCR template was genomic DNA extracted from bulk tumor tissue, and around 0.55 ug of gDNA was amplified for each sample. Multiple biopsies per primary tumor were taken during surgery, spaced as far apart as possible within the tumor mass. The study cohort was described as untreated, and patients were newly diagnosed NSCLC cases undergoing curative surgery. Donors were fewer than 18 newly diagnosed non-small cell lung cancer patients undergoing surgery with curative intent. Resected tumor masses were reviewed by two independent pathologists. Only high-quality DNA and RNA samples were carried forward to sequencing. This clonotype registers as medium-sized (0.01 to 0.1%) within its sample. This clone's antigen is unknown. No much larger clone exists at a distance of one base, and base qualities are not known. The CDR3 has 14 amino acids, counting the end cysteine and phenylalanine. The CDR3 DNA has 42 bases and is translated from base 1. CDR1 and CDR2 are drawn from the germline V gene: MNHEY, SVGEGT. Clipping removes 4 bases from V and 2 bases from J, with 5 as the unmatched junction base count.

Sample: lung tumor tissue. The sequence came from a middle-aged man with non-small cell lung cancer. The rearranged chain carries TRBV6-2 or TRBV6-3 and TRBJ2-7, and 7 junction bases match TRBD2. The nucleotides are TGTGCCAGCAGTTCCCAGCGGGGTACCTACGAGCAGTACTTC. Its protein reads: CASSSQRGTYEQYF.